Listed below are T cell receptor beta chains from one sample, sequenced in a study of blood T cell repertoires in COVID-19. The method was immunoSEQ multiplex PCR; TCRdb's version includes in-frame clones alone and lacks a portion of them. The data show about 280,000 clones, around 90% seen once. The sample comprised peripheral blood. The receptors shown here come from a man aged 18 to 30 with active or convalescent COVID-19. The CDR3 runs from the conserved cysteine through the conserved F or W. Each record gives: D gene, V gene, clone size, J gene, CDR3 DNA, CDR3 protein. A D gene is named only where the DNA matches it firmly. Not all rows give a size; the values are once, few, many and, for expanded clones, a class.

TRBD2	TRBV5-1	.	TRBJ2-1	TGCGCCAGCAGCTCAGGGACTAGCGGGGTACCCCTCCTCAATGAGCAGTTCTTC	CASSSGTSGVPLLNEQFF
.	TRBV28	once	TRBJ2-7	TGTGCCAGCAGTAATCAGGGACTCGAGCAGTACTTC	CASSNQGLEQYF
.	TRBV6-5	few	TRBJ1-6	TGTGCCAGCACCCAGGGAGGATGGGATTCACCCCTCCACTTT	CASTQGGWDSPLHF
.	TRBV5-1	.	TRBJ1-1	TGCGCCAGCAGCCCTTATGACGAGAACGGGGAAGCTTTCTTT	CASSPYDENGEAFF
.	TRBV19	.	TRBJ1-2	TGTGCCAGTAGTATAGGGACTGCGGCAAGAGGCACCTTC	CASSIGTAARGTF
.	TRBV4-1	.	TRBJ2-3	TGCGCCAGCAGCCAAGATAGGGGCCATCGCACAGATACGCAGTATTTT	CASSQDRGHRTDTQYF
.	TRBV9	.	TRBJ1-1	TGTGCCAGCAGCGTGGACTTAACTCTGAACACTGAAGCTTTCTTT	CASSVDLTLNTEAFF
TRBD1	TRBV2	.	TRBJ1-5	TGTGCCAGCAGGGCATCCCGTGGGACAGGGGTTCAGCCCCAGCATTTT	CASRASRGTGVQPQHF
.	TRBV6-5	.	TRBJ2-7	TGTGCCAGCAGACCGGGACTTTACTCCTACGAGCAGTACTTC	CASRPGLYSYEQYF
TRBD1	TRBV15	.	TRBJ1-6	TGTGCCACCAGCAGAGAGGACAGGGGGCGATCACCCCTCCACTTT	CATSREDRGRSPLHF
.	TRBV13	once	TRBJ1-1	TGTGCCAGCAGCCCAGGGTTGAACACTGAAGCTTTCTTT	CASSPGLNTEAFF